Below are 32 T cell receptor beta chains sequenced from a single sample in a study of blood T cell repertoires in COVID-19. The method was immunoSEQ multiplex PCR; TCRdb's version includes in-frame clones alone and lacks a portion of them. Among about 230,000 clones listed, roughly 85% were seen once. The sample consisted of peripheral blood. Receptor source: a woman in her seventies with active or convalescent COVID-19.

The J gene is TRBJ1-6, the V gene TRBV3-1 (or the pseudogene TRBV3-2), with 8 bases matching TRBD1. CDR1 LGHDT and CDR2 YNNKEL come from the germline V gene (reference sequence). The CDR3 length is 16 residues. Trimming cost V 4 bases and J 9 bases; bases outside gene matches: 11. CDR3 DNA sequence: TGTGCCAGCAGCCTGCCCGGGACAGGCCTTAGTTCACCCCTCCACTTT. Its protein is CASSLPGTGLSSPLHF.

The V gene is TRBV24-1, the J gene TRBJ2-7, with 7 bases lining up with TRBD2. Germline V CDR1 and CDR2: KGHDR, SFDVKD. V shed 0 bases and J 3 bases; nucleotides not matched to a gene: 10. This CDR3 has 17 residues. This CDR3 is CATSDLRALGGNYEQYF. The CDR3 DNA follows: TGTGCCACCAGTGATTTGAGGGCTCTGGGGGGGAACTACGAGCAGTACTTC.

The chain employs TRBV28 and TRBJ2-1, with 12 bases that match TRBD1. With 2 bases clipped from V and 10 bases from J, the junction kept 6 bases outside the gene matches. Germline assignment: CDR1 MDHEN and CDR2 SYDVKM. This CDR3 spans 15 amino acids. The CDR3 region has the DNA TGTGCCAGCAGTTTACCGGGACAGGGGGCGCGAGAGCAGTTCTTC. Amino acid sequence: CASSLPGQGAREQFF.

This clone was counted a few times. The rearrangement joins TRBV12-3 or TRBV12-4 to TRBJ2-5; D perhaps matches TRBD2 (5 bases). Trimming cost V 5 bases and J 7 bases, with 14 bases left between them. CDR3 length: 13 amino acids. CDR3 nucleotides: TGTGCCAGCAGTCCACGGGAAGTGGGGACCCAGTACTTC. Its protein product is CASSPREVGTQYF.

This clone was detected ten times or more. V usage is TRBV7-9 and J usage is TRBJ2-5; tentative D call: TRBD2 (5 bases). Germline loops: CDR1 SEHNR, CDR2 FQNEAQ (reference sequence). The V end lost 2 bases, the J end lost 5 bases, and 24 bases lay between the germline ends. CDR3 size: 18 residues. The CDR3 nucleotides read TGTGCCAGCAGCTTAAGCTATTCGACCAGCGGCCTTATTGAGACCCAGTACTTC. It specifies CASSLSYSTSGLIETQYF.

The chain combines TRBV6-5 with TRBJ1-3; a weak D match, TRBD1 (5 bases). V was cut by 0 bases and J by 2 bases, with 11 bases left in between. The CDR3 sequence is 16 residues long. Germline CDR1 MNHEY, CDR2 SVGAGI. CDR3 bases: TGTGCCAGCAGTTACTCGTTTCAGGGAACTGGAAACACCATATATTTT. Translation gives CASSYSFQGTGNTIYF.

This chain joins TRBV7-2 and TRBJ2-5; D remains ambiguous. CDR1 and CDR2 (germline): SGHTA, FQGNSA. V gave up 4 bases and J gave up 9 bases, with 18 bases separating them. The CDR3 runs 14 residues. CDR3 sequence: CASSSPAESSAQYF. CDR3 DNA sequence: TGTGCCAGCAGCTCACCCGCCGAGAGCTCGGCCCAGTACTTC.

The chain has TRBV6-6 and TRBJ2-5; 7 nucleotides align to TRBD1. This CDR3 comprises 14 residues. CDR1 and CDR2 from the germline V gene are MNHNY and SVGAGI (reference sequence). Germline trimming cut 8 bases from V and 6 bases from J; bases unmatched to any gene: 12. This CDR3 is CASARRQGHQTQYF. CDR3 DNA: TGTGCCAGCGCGCGCAGACAGGGACATCAGACCCAGTACTTC.

V and J are TRBV5-1 and TRBJ2-7, with 7 bases lining up with TRBD1. The CDR3 spans 16 residues. Germline V gene data show CDR1 as SGHRS and CDR2 as YFSETQ. Trimming cost V 0 bases and J 0 bases; bases outside gene matches: 6. The CDR3 DNA sequence: TGCGCCAGCAGCTTGGCAGGGACAGACCTCTCCTACGAGCAGTACTTC. Protein: CASSLAGTDLSYEQYF.

Written as DNA, the CDR3 is TGTGCCAGTAGTAGGGCCCGGGAGACCCAGTACTTC. Its protein product is CASSRARETQYF. The J gene is TRBJ2-5, the V gene TRBV19; D is undetermined. The CDR3 runs 12 residues. CDR1 is LNHDA, CDR2 SQIVND, per germline (reference sequence). Trimming pared 4 bases from V and 5 bases from J, leaving 8 bases between. The variable domain in full, completed from reference TRBV19 and TRBJ2-5, reads DGGITQSPKYLFRKEGQNVTLSCEQNLNHDAMYWYRQDPGQGLRLIYYSQIVNDFQKGDIAEGYSVSREKKESFPLTVTSAQKNPTAFYLCASSRARETQYFGPGTRLLVL.

This chain connects TRBV4-3 to TRBJ1-4; D is undetermined. The CDR3 spans 16 residues. Germline lookup yields CDR1 LGHNA and CDR2 YSLEER. The ends were cut back, 1 base at V and 0 bases at J, with 9 bases in the middle. The CDR3 bases are TGCGCCAGCAGCCAAGTGAGGCAGACAACTAATGAAAAACTGTTTTTT. Translation gives CASSQVRQTTNEKLFF.

The chain joins TRBV3-1 (or the pseudogene TRBV3-2) to TRBJ1-2; D gene ambiguous. The CDR3 spans 16 residues. Germline CDR1 reads LGHDT; CDR2 reads YNNKEL (reference sequence). The V end lost 1 base, the J end lost 8 bases, and 20 bases lay between the germline ends. CDR3 DNA: TGTGCCAGCAGCCAAGGAGTTAGAATGGAGGGTAGAGGCTACACCTTC. Amino acids: CASSQGVRMEGRGYTF.

This chain uses TRBV6-5 with TRBJ1-3; 10 bases line up with TRBD1. Germline assignment: CDR1 MNHEY and CDR2 SVGAGI. The length of the CDR3 is 16 residues. V lost 2 bases, J lost 8 bases, and 9 bases stayed unmatched. The CDR3 DNA sequence: TGTGCCAGCAGTTACGCCGGGACAGGGGAAGACCACACCATATATTTT. Its translation: CASSYAGTGEDHTIYF.

This clone was counted a single time. The rearrangement links TRBV25-1 to TRBJ2-7; maybe TRBD1 (6 bases). V was clipped by 9 bases and J by 2 bases, with 17 bases between them. The germline V gene has CDR1 MGHDK and CDR2 SYGVNS. This CDR3 is 14 amino acids long. In nucleotides, the CDR3 is TGTGCCAGTATGCAGGGGTCGGAACCCTACGAGCAGTACTTC. It encodes CASMQGSEPYEQYF.

This rearrangement joins TRBV18 to TRBJ1-1; no clear D. Trimming removed 6 bases at V and 3 bases at J, with 11 bases between. The CDR3 consists of 13 residues. Germline V gives CDR1 KGHSH, CDR2 LQKENI. CDR3 in amino acids: CASSPLPYTEAFF. CDR3 nucleotide sequence: TGTGCCAGCTCGCCTCTACCGTACACTGAAGCTTTCTTT.

In this sample, this clone turned up once. The chain recombines TRBV9 with TRBJ2-1, with 10 bases lining up with TRBD2. V trimming: 4 bases; J trimming: 5 bases; junction bases outside the gene matches: 6. CDR1 and CDR2 from the germline V gene are SGDLS and YYNGEE. This CDR3 has 15 residues. Here the CDR3 DNA reads TGTGCCAGCAGCCATAGCGGGGGGACCCACAATGAGCAGTTCTTC. Protein sequence: CASSHSGGTHNEQFF.

V is TRBV6-1 and J is TRBJ1-6; 7 nucleotides agree with TRBD1. V was clipped by 1 base and J by 9 bases; unmatched bases: 15. Germline V gives CDR1 MNHNS, CDR2 SASEGT. This CDR3 contains 18 residues. The DNA for the CDR3 is TGTGCCAGCAGTGAAGTACAGGGGACAACCGGTGGTATTTCACCCCTCCACTTT. It is translated as CASSEVQGTTGGISPLHF.

This clone was seen a single time. The gene calls are TRBV2 and TRBJ1-1, with no clear D. Germline-derived CDR1 and CDR2 are SNHLY and FYNNEI. This CDR3 comprises 13 residues. Between the trimmed V and J ends, which lost 7 bases and 2 bases, there was a span of 11 bases. The CDR3 DNA reads as TGTGCCAGCACCAGCGAGAGAAACACTGAAGCTTTCTTT. It encodes CASTSERNTEAFF.

The rearrangement joins TRBV7-2 to TRBJ2-7; D is uncertain. CDR1 is SGHTA, CDR2 FQGNSA, per germline. This CDR3 region has 16 residues. V was cut by 1 base and J by 3 bases, with 16 bases left in between. For the CDR3, the DNA is TGTGCCAGCAGCTTAGTGCGCCAGGCCCTCCACTACGAGCAGTACTTC. This gives the protein CASSLVRQALHYEQYF.

The genes are TRBV6-6 and TRBJ1-4; D is perhaps TRBD1 (6 bases). V lost 2 bases and J lost 0, with 7 bases in between. Germline-derived CDR1 and CDR2 are MNHNY and SVGAGI (reference sequence). CDR3 length: 15 amino acids. The CDR3 DNA follows: TGTGCCAGCAGTTACACAGGGCCAACTAATGAAAAACTGTTTTTT. This gives the protein CASSYTGPTNEKLFF.

This clone was observed a single time. The chain has TRBV7-6 and TRBJ2-3; 11 bases are a match to TRBD2. V was pared by 5 bases and J by 6 bases, with 4 bases of the junction left unmatched. Germline assignment: CDR1 SGHVS and CDR2 FNYEAQ. This CDR3 spans 14 amino acids. CDR3 protein: CASSVSGGADTQYF. For the CDR3, the DNA is TGTGCCAGCAGCGTTAGCGGGGGGGCGGATACGCAGTATTTT.

The chain is built from TRBV28 and TRBJ1-1, with D unclear. The CDR3 totals 13 residues. V dropped 2 bases and J dropped 5 bases, with 9 bases sitting between them. CDR1 is MDHEN and CDR2 is SYDVKM in the germline V gene. The CDR3 reads CASSLSSVTEAFF. CDR3 coding DNA: TGTGCCAGCAGTTTAAGCTCGGTGACTGAAGCTTTCTTT.

The rearrangement links TRBV12-3 or TRBV12-4 to TRBJ1-2; possibly TRBD1 for D (5 bases). There are 12 residues in the CDR3. Trimming pared 6 bases from V and 8 bases from J, leaving 13 bases between. CDR3 region: CASSPDDSGYTF. CDR3 nucleotides: TGTGCCAGCAGCCCAGACGACAGCGGCTACACCTTC.

This chain joins TRBV6-5 and TRBJ1-5; D is possibly TRBD1 (6 bases). Per the germline V gene, CDR1 is MNHEY and CDR2 is SVGAGI. The CDR3 loop spans 15 amino acids. The V and J ends lost 0 bases and 9 bases respectively, with 15 bases between them. The CDR3 spells CASSYSNPRGSPQHF. The CDR3 region has the DNA TGTGCCAGCAGTTACTCTAATCCCAGGGGATCGCCCCAGCATTTT.

The CDR3 protein is CASSERAGTVSYEQYF. The DNA of the CDR3 is TGTGCCAGCAGTGAACGCGCGGGGACTGTCTCCTACGAGCAGTACTTC. The V and J genes are TRBV6-1 and TRBJ2-7, with D tentatively TRBD2 (6 bases). V was cut by 2 bases and J by 0 bases, with 14 bases left in between. This CDR3 spans 16 amino acids. Germline CDR1 reads MNHNS; CDR2 reads SASEGT.

This sequence joins TRBV7-2 and TRBJ1-1; D ambiguous. V lost 5 bases to trimming and J lost 1 base, with 14 bases between them. This CDR3 is 15 amino acids long. Germline lookup yields CDR1 SGHTA and CDR2 FQGNSA. Written as DNA, the CDR3 is TGTGCCAGCAGCCCTAGCGGAAACCCGAACACTGAAGCTTTCTTT. This translates into CASSPSGNPNTEAFF.

V usage is TRBV6-5 and J usage is TRBJ2-2; tentatively, D is TRBD1 (5 bases). V was shortened by 3 bases and J by 11 bases, with 13 bases between the two germline ends. CDR1 and CDR2 (germline): MNHEY, SVGAGI. This CDR3 spans 13 amino acids. CDR3 nucleotide sequence: TGTGCCAGCAGTTATGACAGTCAGAGAGAGCTGTTTTTT. The encoded protein is CASSYDSQRELFF.

V is TRBV30 and J is TRBJ1-1; D is undetermined. The CDR3 spans 15 residues. V dropped 3 bases and J dropped 0 bases, with 14 bases sitting between them. Germline loops: CDR1 GTSNPN, CDR2 SVGIG (reference sequence). The CDR3 DNA reads TGTGCCTGGAGGATGCAGTCCATTATGAACACTGAAGCTTTCTTT. This codes for CAWRMQSIMNTEAFF.

This clone was seen only once. The chain employs TRBV7-9 and TRBJ2-5, with 8 bases aligning to TRBD1. J lost 5 bases, V lost 4 bases, and 6 bases had no gene match. CDR1 is SEHNR, CDR2 FQNEAQ, per germline (reference sequence). CDR3 length equals 14 residues. CDR3 bases: TGTGCCAGCAGCTCTAGCAGGGGGCTGGAGACCCAGTACTTC. This gives the protein CASSSSRGLETQYF.

The J gene is TRBJ2-2, the V gene TRBV6-5; TRBD1 is a possible D gene (5 bases). V was cut by 6 bases and J by 0 bases, with 8 bases left in between. The CDR3 is made up of 14 amino acids. Per germline, CDR1 MNHEY and CDR2 SVGAGI. The CDR3 nucleotides read TGTGCCAGCAGATTGGACACGAACACCGGGGAGCTGTTTTTT. Translation: CASRLDTNTGELFF.

The rearrangement joins TRBV7-9 to TRBJ2-1; D might be TRBD2 (5 bases). Germline V CDR1 and CDR2: SEHNR, FQNEAQ (reference sequence). V was pared by 0 bases and J by 3 bases, with 9 bases between. The CDR3 contains 15 residues. The CDR3 sequence is CASSLAVSVYNEQFF. CDR3 in DNA: TGTGCCAGCAGCTTAGCGGTTAGCGTCTACAATGAGCAGTTCTTC.

This clone was observed once. V and J are TRBV7-2 and TRBJ1-2; no reliable D call. Looked up from germline, CDR1 is SGHTA and CDR2 is FQGNSA. The V and J ends lost 5 bases and 1 base respectively, with 8 bases between them. The CDR3 consists of 13 residues. The CDR3 nucleotides read TGTGCCAGCAGCCCTACAGTTAACTATGGCTACACCTTC. Its protein product is CASSPTVNYGYTF.